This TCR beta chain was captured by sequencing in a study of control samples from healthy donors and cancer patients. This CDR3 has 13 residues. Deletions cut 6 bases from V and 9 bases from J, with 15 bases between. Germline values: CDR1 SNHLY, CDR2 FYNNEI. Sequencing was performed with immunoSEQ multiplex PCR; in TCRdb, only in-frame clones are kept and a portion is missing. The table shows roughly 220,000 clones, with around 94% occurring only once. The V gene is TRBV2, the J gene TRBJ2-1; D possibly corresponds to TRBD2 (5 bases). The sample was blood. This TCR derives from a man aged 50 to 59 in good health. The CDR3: CASSPSGPSEQFF. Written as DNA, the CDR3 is TGTGCCAGCAGCCCCAGCGGTCCCAGTGAGCAGTTCTTC.